This TCR beta chain came from a study of Ad26.COV2.S vaccination and SARS-CoV-2 variants. Study-wide background: Participants got Ad26.COV2.S intramuscularly, once or twice 56 days apart. Whole-study findings and limits: An underestimation of total T cell responses may have resulted from the TCR breadth and depth analyses. Vaccinees showed greater spike-specific TCR breadth than placebo recipients.

Clones were read by immunoSEQ multiplex PCR, and TCRdb kept only the in-frame ones, dropping some. This sample has roughly 330,000 clones, with approximately 87% found just once. Trimming at V came to 6 bases and at J to 4 bases, leaving 6 bases not matched to a gene. The germline gives CDR1 MNHEY, CDR2 SVGAGI. The CDR3 totals 14 residues. Treatment described: some 20 received Ad26.COV2.S at low or high dose, single or two shots; about 5 received placebo; per-sample allocation not given. Collection of the samples took place on day 63 after the first injection of vaccine or placebo. An Ad26 vector expressing Wuhan-strain SARS-CoV-2 spike served as the vaccine. This clone has more than one count but fewer than ten. Its antigen remains unidentified.

The sample consisted of peripheral blood, taken in a trial of Ad26.COV2.S vaccine versus placebo. The TCR originated in a person aged 18-60 years who received the Ad26.COV2.S COVID-19 vaccine or a placebo. This chain joins TRBV6-5 and TRBJ1-5; TRBD1 matches at 7 bases. CDR3 residues: CASRSDRLNQPQHF. The CDR3 coding sequence is TGTGCCAGCAGATCGGACAGGTTAAATCAGCCCCAGCATTTT.